Listed here are 12 T cell receptor beta chains from one sample, sequenced in a study of blood T cell repertoires in COVID-19. Sequenced by immunoSEQ multiplex PCR; TCRdb stores in-frame clones only, minus some. The data hold around 190,000 clones, with roughly nine tenths observed a single time. Sequencing was performed on peripheral blood. All receptors come from a man younger than 30 who had recovered from COVID-19.

This rearrangement joins TRBV29-1 to TRBJ2-2, with 8 nucleotides matching TRBD2. Germline V gene lookup returns CDR1 SQVTM and CDR2 ANQGSEA. This CDR3 spans 16 amino acids. J lost 0 bases, V lost 3 bases, and 6 bases had no gene match. CDR3 DNA: TGCAGCGTTGACGGGGCGGGAGGACCGAACACCGGGGAGCTGTTTTTT. It yields the protein CSVDGAGGPNTGELFF.

The CDR3, as DNA: TGTGCCAGCAGCTTGGTGGGGCGGAGCTCCTACGAGCAGTACTTC. Translating gives CASSLVGRSSYEQYF. The chain recombines TRBV7-2 with TRBJ2-7; the D gene is possibly TRBD1 (5 bases). Germline V lookup: CDR1 SGHTA, CDR2 FQGNSA. V dropped 3 bases and J dropped 0 bases, with 12 bases sitting between them. There are 15 residues in the CDR3. The whole variable domain, filled in from reference TRBV7-2 and TRBJ2-7, reads GAGVSQSPSNKVTEKGKDVELRCDPISGHTALYWYRQSLGQGLEFLIYFQGNSAPDKSGLPSDRFSAERTGGSVSTLTIQRTQQEDSAVYLCASSLVGRSSYEQYFGPGTRLTVT.

V usage is TRBV2 and J usage is TRBJ2-3; 14 nucleotides align to TRBD2. V lost 6 bases to trimming and J lost 6 bases; unmatched junction nucleotides: 5. Germline values: CDR1 SNHLY, CDR2 FYNNEI. The CDR3 length is 15 residues. The CDR3 DNA reads as TGTGCCAGCAGCCGACTAGCGGGAGGGTGGGATACGCAGTATTTT. Its protein is CASSRLAGGWDTQYF.

The chain recombines TRBV24-1 with TRBJ1-2; 9 positions agree with TRBD1. V shed 4 bases and J 3 bases; nucleotides not matched to a gene: 8. Germline V gene sequence: CDR1 KGHDR, CDR2 SFDVKD. The CDR3 sequence is 16 residues long. The DNA of the CDR3 is TGTGCCACCAGTGACTCGGCGGGACAGGGATACTATGGCTACACCTTC. Amino acids: CATSDSAGQGYYGYTF.

The chain has TRBV7-3 and TRBJ1-1; D perhaps matches TRBD1 (6 bases). Germline-derived CDR1 and CDR2 are SGHTA and FQGTGA. V dropped 5 bases and J dropped 9 bases, with 13 bases sitting between them. The CDR3 is made up of 12 amino acids. CDR3 loop: CASSPGGTQAFF. The CDR3 nucleotides read TGTGCCAGCAGCCCCGGGGGGACACAAGCTTTCTTT.

The V gene is TRBV29-1, the J gene TRBJ1-1; D may be TRBD1 (6 bases). Germline loops: CDR1 SQVTM, CDR2 ANQGSEA. The V end was cut by 7 bases, the J end by 4 bases, with 16 bases between. The CDR3 loop spans 13 amino acids. Here the CDR3 DNA reads TGCAGCGCCACACGGGGAGGGGGCACTGAAGCTTTCTTT. This translates into CSATRGGGTEAFF.

The V and J genes are TRBV29-1 and TRBJ2-1; a weak D match, TRBD2 (5 bases). V dropped 7 bases and J dropped 6 bases, with 16 bases sitting between them. Germline-derived CDR1 and CDR2 are SQVTM and ANQGSEA. The CDR3 consists of 13 residues. CDR3 sequence: CSETTRIGNEQFF. In DNA, the CDR3 is TGCAGCGAAACAACTAGAATCGGCAATGAGCAGTTCTTC.

J is TRBJ2-7 and V is TRBV27; 12 nucleotides align to TRBD2. CDR1 MNHEY and CDR2 SMNVEV come from the germline V gene (reference sequence). Trimming took 5 bases from V and 3 from J; bases not matched to a gene: 8. This CDR3 has 16 amino acids. The DNA of the CDR3 is TGTGCCAGCAGTCGAACTACTAGCGGGAGGAGCTACGAGCAGTACTTC. It yields the protein CASSRTTSGRSYEQYF.

V and J are TRBV11-2 and TRBJ1-6; 9 bases line up with TRBD1. The CDR3 covers 14 residues. The germline gives CDR1 SGHAT, CDR2 FQNNGV. The junction had 4 bases not matched to a gene; V was cut back by 4 bases and J by 9 bases. CDR3 sequence: CASSSGQGISPLHF. In nucleotides, the CDR3 is TGTGCCAGCAGCTCCGGACAGGGGATTTCACCCCTCCACTTT.

The chain carries TRBV7-6 and TRBJ2-1; D unclear. The CDR3 is 14 amino acids. Between the trimmed V and J ends, which lost 5 bases and 8 bases, there was a span of 16 bases. Looked up from germline, CDR1 is SGHVS and CDR2 is FNYEAQ. This CDR3 reads CASSPRQSWDEQFF. CDR3 DNA: TGTGCCAGCAGCCCCAGGCAATCCTGGGATGAGCAGTTCTTC.

V usage is TRBV18 and J usage is TRBJ1-3; D perhaps matches TRBD1 (5 bases). Trimming cost V 6 bases and J 2 bases, with 14 bases left between them. Germline V gene sequence: CDR1 KGHSH, CDR2 LQKENI. CDR3 size: 15 residues. CDR3 residues: CASSTGAVTGNTIYF. The CDR3 DNA is TGTGCCAGCTCCACAGGAGCAGTGACTGGAAACACCATATATTTT.

The rearrangement joins TRBV23-1 to TRBJ1-2, with TRBD1 as a possible D gene (5 bases). TRBV23-1 carries the ORF label, with uncertain function. The length of the CDR3 is 13 residues. Deletions cut 7 bases from V and 4 bases from J, with 13 bases between. The CDR3 is CASTRGTLYGYTF. The CDR3 nucleotides read TGCGCCAGCACCCGGGGGACCCTCTATGGCTACACCTTC.